This is a list of T cell receptor beta chains from one sample in a study of sequential checkpoint blockade in melanoma. Data came from immunoSEQ multiplex PCR; TCRdb stores just in-frame clones and leaves some out. The sample has over 8,000 clones, 57% seen once. The sample here was CD8+ T cells sorted from blood (inferred from file names), taken from a patient given nivolumab and ipilimumab in sequence. The receptors stem from a human donor with melanoma. The CDR3 runs from the conserved cysteine through the conserved F or W. D genes are given only for firm matches. Clone size is not always given. Where it is, it says once, few, many or a class for expanded clones.

v_call	clone_size	j_call	d_call	cdr3_aa	cdr3_nt
TRBV5-1	.	TRBJ2-1	TRBD2	CASSWPSGGGHNEQFF	TGCGCCAGCAGCTGGCCTAGCGGGGGAGGACACAATGAGCAGTTCTTC
TRBV7-6	.	TRBJ2-5	.	CASSLVSRARMETQYF	TGTGCCAGCAGCTTAGTTTCCAGGGCTCGCATGGAGACCCAGTACTTC
TRBV6-4	large	TRBJ1-1	.	CASSDSSLTEAFF	TGTGCCAGCAGTGACTCGAGTCTCACTGAAGCTTTCTTT
TRBV19	.	TRBJ2-7	.	CASSIGAGSYEQYF	TGTGCCAGTAGTATAGGGGCAGGCTCCTACGAGCAGTACTTC
TRBV19	.	TRBJ2-1	TRBD1	CASSSGQVLIREQFF	TGTGCCAGTAGTTCTGGACAGGTCCTGATCCGAGAGCAGTTCTTC
TRBV6-1	.	TRBJ2-3	.	CASSEVRLTDTQYF	TGTGCCAGCAGTGAGGTCCGACTCACAGATACGCAGTATTTT
TRBV9	.	TRBJ2-5	.	CASSVDAGAGETQYF	TGTGCCAGCAGCGTAGACGCGGGGGCAGGCGAGACCCAGTACTTC
TRBV4-2	.	TRBJ2-7	TRBD1	CASSFPGQGIYEQYF	TGTGCCAGCAGCTTCCCGGGACAGGGGATTTACGAGCAGTACTTC
TRBV6-1	.	TRBJ1-1	.	CASSHRAEAFF	TGTGCCAGCAGCCACAGGGCTGAAGCTTTCTTT
TRBV28	.	TRBJ2-5	TRBD2	CASRVDVSGRGETQYF	TGTGCCAGCAGGGTGGATGTTAGCGGGAGAGGAGAGACCCAGTACTTC
TRBV6-6	few	TRBJ2-1	TRBD1	CASGQAYNEQFF	TGTGCCAGCGGACAGGCTTACAATGAGCAGTTCTTC
TRBV29-1	.	TRBJ2-6	.	CSARGSSGANVLTF	TGCAGCGCTAGGGGGAGCTCTGGGGCCAACGTCCTGACTTTC
TRBV28	.	TRBJ2-7	TRBD1	CASSLPGTGGAWEQYF	TGTGCCAGCAGTTTGCCCGGGACAGGGGGGGCCTGGGAGCAGTACTTC
TRBV28	once	TRBJ2-7	TRBD1	CASKGQGPEQYF	TGTGCCAGCAAGGGACAGGGCCCCGAGCAGTACTTC
TRBV9	.	TRBJ1-4	.	CASSLISSTNEKLFF	TGTGCCAGCAGCTTGATTAGTTCAACTAATGAAAAACTGTTTTTT
TRBV7-2	.	TRBJ2-5	TRBD1	CASSLGTGLGQETQYF	TGTGCCAGCAGCTTAGGGACAGGGTTAGGCCAAGAGACCCAGTACTTC
TRBV6-1	.	TRBJ2-2	TRBD2	CASSGGLVWAGELFF	TGTGCCAGCAGTGGCGGACTAGTTTGGGCCGGGGAGCTGTTTTTT
TRBV7-9	.	TRBJ1-1	.	CASSSTGSANEAFF	TGTGCCAGCAGTTCAACAGGTTCAGCGAATGAAGCTTTCTTT
TRBV4-2	few	TRBJ2-7	TRBD1	CASSQRARAGGIYEQYF	TGTGCCAGCAGCCAAAGGGCCCGCGCAGGGGGAATCTACGAGCAGTACTTC
TRBV14	.	TRBJ2-5	TRBD1	CASSPPGTEETQYF	TGTGCCAGCAGCCCCCCCGGGACAGAAGAGACCCAGTACTTC
TRBV9	.	TRBJ1-6	.	CASSVGGSRSPLHF	TGTGCCAGCAGCGTAGGCGGTAGCCGTTCACCCCTCCACTTT
TRBV4-3	.	TRBJ2-1	.	CASSQDSSGYNEQFF	TGCGCCAGCAGCCAAGATTCGAGCGGGTACAATGAGCAGTTCTTC